This note documents a single T cell receptor beta chain sequence. Antigen specificity is unknown. This specimen comes from a study of OX40 agonist ivuxolimab in advanced cancers. Study-wide results and caveats: Clonal expansion by week 6 occurred in CD4+ and CD8+ blood T cells (at 0.1 to 3.0 mg/kg). Expanded clones tended on average to be more numerous among CD8+ T cells than CD4+.

The CDR3 spans 17 residues. Germline CDR1 reads MRHNA; CDR2 reads SNTAGT. V was pared by 0 bases and J by 0 bases, with 12 bases between. Sequencing was performed with immunoSEQ multiplex PCR; in TCRdb, only in-frame clones are kept and a portion is missing. Here the sample spans about 87,000 clones, approximately 87% being singletons. The source is an adult with an advanced solid tumor such as melanoma, head and neck, liver or kidney cancer. The J gene is TRBJ1-3, the V gene TRBV6-4; D is unresolved. The specimen comprised CD4+ or CD8+ T cells sorted from blood, sampled in a trial of the OX40 agonist ivuxolimab. DNA of the CDR3: TGTGCCAGCAGTGACTCAGGAGTTTTGCCCTCTGGAAACACCATATATTTT. Its protein is CASSDSGVLPSGNTIYF.